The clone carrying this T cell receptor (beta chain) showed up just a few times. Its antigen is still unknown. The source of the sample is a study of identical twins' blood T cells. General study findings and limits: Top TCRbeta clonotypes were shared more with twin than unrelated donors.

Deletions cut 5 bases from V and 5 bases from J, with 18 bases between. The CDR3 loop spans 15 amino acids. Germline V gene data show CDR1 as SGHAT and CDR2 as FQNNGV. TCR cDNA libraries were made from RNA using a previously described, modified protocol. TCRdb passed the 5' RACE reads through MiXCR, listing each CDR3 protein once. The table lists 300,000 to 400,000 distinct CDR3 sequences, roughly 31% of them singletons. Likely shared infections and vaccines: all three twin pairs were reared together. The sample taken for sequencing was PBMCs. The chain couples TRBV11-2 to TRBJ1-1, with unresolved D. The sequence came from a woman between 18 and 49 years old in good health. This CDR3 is CASSPLLPGRTEAFF. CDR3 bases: TGTGCCAGCAGCCCCTTACTCCCCGGGCGGACTGAAGCTTTCTTT.